This T cell receptor beta chain comes out of a study of T cell repertoires in cytomegalovirus infection. On the study more broadly: It was the public TCR beta signatures that indicated both CMV infection and matching HLA type. General study points: Across the ex vivo response, the dominant clonotypes were HLA-C-restricted CMV-specific TCR beta clonotypes. Adding up the frequency of public TCR beta families identified people who carried CMV plus the relevant HLA.

V was shortened by 3 bases and J by 2 bases, with 10 bases between the two germline ends. Germline V CDR1 and CDR2: LNHDA, SQIVND (reference sequence). The CDR3 loop spans 14 amino acids. TCRdb reprocessed the reads via MiXCR and lists one record per CDR3 protein. This table has about 900,000 distinct CDR3 sequences, roughly a third appearing once. This clonotype was seen a few times. The antigen is unknown. The rearrangement links TRBV19 to TRBJ2-5; maybe TRBD1 (6 bases). The sequence was obtained from a human donor in good health (CMV status not recorded). Some clones in this sample may be carry-over from other donors' samples. Specimen: cultured CD8+ T cells from PBMCs, collected from culture after CMV antigen stimulation. CDR3 coding DNA: TGTGCCAGTAGTATTGCAGGGGTGCAAGAGACCCAGTACTTC. Protein: CASSIAGVQETQYF.